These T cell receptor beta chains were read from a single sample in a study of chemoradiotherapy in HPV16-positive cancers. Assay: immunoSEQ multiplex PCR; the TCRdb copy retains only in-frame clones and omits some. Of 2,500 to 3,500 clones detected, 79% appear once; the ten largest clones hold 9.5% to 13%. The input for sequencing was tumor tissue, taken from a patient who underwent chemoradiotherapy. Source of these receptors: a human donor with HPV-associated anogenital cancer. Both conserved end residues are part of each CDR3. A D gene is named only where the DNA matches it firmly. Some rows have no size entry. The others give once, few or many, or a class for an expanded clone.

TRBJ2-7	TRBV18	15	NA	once	TGTGCCAGCTCACTCCTGGGCGGTCAAACCTACGAGCAGTACTTC	CASSLLGGQTYEQYF
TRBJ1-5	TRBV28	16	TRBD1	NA	TGTGCCAGCAGCCGAACACAGGGGACCAGCAATCAGCCCCAGCATTTT	CASSRTQGTSNQPQHF
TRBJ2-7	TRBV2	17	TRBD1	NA	TGTGCCAGCAGTGCGGAGACGACAGGGTGGGGAACTTACGAGCAGTACTTC	CASSAETTGWGTYEQYF
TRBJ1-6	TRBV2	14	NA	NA	TGTGCCAGCAGCGATGACAGGACTCATTCACCCCTCCACTTT	CASSDDRTHSPLHF
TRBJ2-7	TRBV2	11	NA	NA	TGTGCCAGCAGTTTCCCGGAGGAGCAGTACTTC	CASSFPEEQYF
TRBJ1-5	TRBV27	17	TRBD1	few	TGTGCCAGCAGCCGACAGGGGCCTCTCGCCAGCAATCAGCCCCAGCATTTT	CASSRQGPLASNQPQHF
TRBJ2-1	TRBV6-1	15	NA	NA	TGTGCCAGCAGTGTCTATGGGGGGGGACAATATGAGCAGTTCTTC	CASSVYGGGQYEQFF
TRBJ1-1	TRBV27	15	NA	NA	TGTGCCAGCAGAGTTTTGGGGCTTCTGAACACTGAAGCTTTCTTT	CASRVLGLLNTEAFF
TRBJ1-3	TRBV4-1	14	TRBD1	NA	TGCGCCAGCAGCCGACAGGGCTCTGGAAACACCATATATTTT	CASSRQGSGNTIYF
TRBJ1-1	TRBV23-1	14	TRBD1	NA	TGCGCCAGCAAATCGACAGGGTCCAACACTGAAGCTTTCTTT	CASKSTGSNTEAFF